Shown below are 23 T cell receptor beta chains from a single sample sequenced in a study of blood T cell repertoires in COVID-19. Sequenced by immunoSEQ multiplex PCR; TCRdb stores in-frame clones only, minus some. The sample holds some 380,000 clones, roughly 86% seen once. The sample was peripheral blood. These receptors originate from a human donor with acute or convalescent COVID-19. The donor label of this sample is uncertain.

This chain uses TRBV4-1 with TRBJ2-3; the match to TRBD2 covers 13 bases. The CDR3 spans 17 residues. Germline V gene lookup returns CDR1 MGHRA and CDR2 YSYEKL. Losses at the gene ends were 1 base for V and 4 bases for J; bases not matched to a gene: 5. CDR3 nucleotide sequence: TGCGCCAGCAGCCAAGGTACTAGCGGGGGGGCCGCAGATACGCAGTATTTT. As protein: CASSQGTSGGAADTQYF.

This clone came up a few times. V is TRBV18 and J is TRBJ2-1; 14 bases match TRBD2. The germline V gene has CDR1 KGHSH and CDR2 LQKENI. V dropped 6 bases and J dropped 6; count of bases not matched to a gene: 10. This CDR3 is 17 amino acids long. This CDR3 is CASSPTSGGARGNEQFF. CDR3 bases: TGTGCCAGCTCCCCGACTAGCGGGGGGGCCAGGGGCAATGAGCAGTTCTTC.

V usage is TRBV4-2 and J usage is TRBJ2-5; 9 bases agree with TRBD2. The germline V gene has CDR1 LGHNA and CDR2 YNFKEQ. V trimming: 3 bases; J trimming: 1 base; junction bases outside the gene matches: 6. This CDR3 contains 16 residues. The CDR3 bases are TGTGCCAGCAGCCAGAACCCGACTAGCGGCCAAGAGACCCAGTACTTC. Encoded protein: CASSQNPTSGQETQYF.

The chain joins TRBV5-1 to TRBJ1-4, with TRBD1 as a possible D gene (6 bases). The germline CDR1 and CDR2 sequences are SGHRS and YFSETQ. Trimming shortened V by 4 bases and J by 7 bases, and 17 bases separated the two germline ends. The CDR3 extends over 15 amino acids. The CDR3 sequence: CASSPKQGWREKLFF. The CDR3 nucleotides are TGCGCCAGCAGCCCGAAACAGGGCTGGCGTGAAAAACTGTTTTTT.

The chain has TRBV30 and TRBJ2-7, with D possibly being TRBD1 (5 bases). Germline V gene lookup returns CDR1 GTSNPN and CDR2 SVGIG (reference sequence). The length of the CDR3 is 12 residues. The V end lost 3 bases, the J end lost 7 bases, and 13 bases lay between the germline ends. CDR3 bases: TGTGCCTGGAGCTTCAGGGCCAGGGAGCAGTACTTC. Translation: CAWSFRAREQYF.

This rearrangement joins TRBV6-5 to TRBJ2-7; 9 bases are a match to TRBD2. The CDR3 totals 15 residues. Germline V lookup: CDR1 MNHEY, CDR2 SVGAGI. The V and J ends lost 0 bases and 1 base, in that order; junction bases with no gene match: 1. The CDR3 region has the DNA TGTGCCAGCAGTTACTCTAGCGGGAGTTCCTACGAGCAGTACTTC. Residues: CASSYSSGSSYEQYF.

The CDR3 DNA follows: TGTGCCAGCAGCTTAAGCCCTGTTAATGAGCAGTTCTTC. Its translation: CASSLSPVNEQFF. V and J are TRBV13 and TRBJ2-1; D ambiguous. Germline CDR1 and CDR2: PRHDT and FYEKMQ (reference sequence). V dropped 2 bases and J dropped 7 bases, with 9 bases sitting between them. The CDR3 is made up of 13 amino acids.

V is TRBV6-5 and J is TRBJ1-2; TRBD1 matches at 8 bases. CDR1 MNHEY and CDR2 SVGAGI come from the germline V gene. Trimming cost V 2 bases and J 2 bases; bases outside gene matches: 7. This CDR3 has 16 residues. Here the CDR3 DNA reads TGTGCCAGCAGTTACGCGCCCAGGGGGCAGAACTATGGCTACACCTTC. The encoded protein is CASSYAPRGQNYGYTF.

This clone was found a few times. The chain links TRBV28 to TRBJ1-2, with 10 bases identical to TRBD1. V was pared by 4 bases and J by 6 bases, with 11 bases of the junction left unmatched. The germline CDR1 and CDR2 sequences are MDHEN and SYDVKM. This CDR3 is 16 amino acids long. In DNA form, the CDR3 reads TGTGCCAGCAGTTGGTTCCCGGGACAGGGGAGGGATGGCTACACCTTC. Translated: CASSWFPGQGRDGYTF.

This clone has just one count. J is TRBJ1-3 and V is TRBV4-2, with TRBD1 matching over 10 bases. Germline CDR1 reads LGHNA; CDR2 reads YNFKEQ. With V trimmed by 1 base and J by 3 bases, 6 bases remained unmatched. CDR3 length equals 17 residues. In nucleotides, the CDR3 is TGTGCCAGCAGCCAAGGGACGACAGGGGGCAATGGAAACACCATATATTTT. Translation: CASSQGTTGGNGNTIYF.

CDR3 coding DNA: TGCAGTGCTAGTCTCGCAGTTAACTATGGCTACACCTTC. Amino acid sequence: CSASLAVNYGYTF. The chain links TRBV20-1 to TRBJ1-2; D remains unclear. Germline V gene lookup returns CDR1 DFQATT and CDR2 SNEGSKA (reference sequence). Trimming pared 3 bases from V and 1 base from J, leaving 9 bases between. The CDR3 extends over 13 amino acids.

J is TRBJ1-5 and V is TRBV6-5; D is unclear. Germline CDR1 reads MNHEY; CDR2 reads SVGAGI. This CDR3 is built from 13 residues. V was pared by 10 bases and J by 0 bases, with 10 bases between. The CDR3 DNA reads as TGTGCCACCAAGGAGACTAGCAATCAGCCCCAGCATTTT. Translating it yields CATKETSNQPQHF.

The chain uses TRBV7-6 and TRBJ2-3; 9 bases are a match to TRBD2. Germline V lookup: CDR1 SGHVS, CDR2 FNYEAQ. V shed 1 base, J shed 6 bases, and the junction held 2 bases outside the gene matches. This CDR3 spans 14 amino acids. CDR3 residues: CASSLELAGDTQYF. The CDR3 bases are TGTGCCAGCAGCTTAGAGCTAGCGGGGGATACGCAGTATTTT.

The chain links TRBV7-2 to TRBJ2-7; 8 positions match TRBD1. CDR3 length: 14 residues. Germline V lookup: CDR1 SGHTA, CDR2 FQGNSA. With 4 bases clipped from V and 3 bases from J, the junction kept 5 bases outside the gene matches. The CDR3 here is CASSSRTGSYEQYF. CDR3 in DNA: TGTGCCAGCAGCTCACGGACAGGGAGCTACGAGCAGTACTTC.

The chain joins TRBV19 to TRBJ1-3, with TRBD1 identical over 7 bases. CDR3 length: 14 residues. Germline-derived CDR1 and CDR2 are LNHDA and SQIVND (reference sequence). V lost 4 bases, J lost 2 bases, and 2 bases stayed unmatched. CDR3 loop: CASSTGTAGNTIYF. For the CDR3, the DNA is TGTGCCAGTAGTACCGGGACAGCTGGAAACACCATATATTTT.

Only one count was recorded for this clone. The chain links TRBV19 to TRBJ2-2, with a possible D match to TRBD1 (8 bases). The germline CDR1 and CDR2 sequences are LNHDA and SQIVND (reference sequence). The length of the CDR3 is 16 residues. V dropped 8 bases and J dropped 6 bases, with 22 bases sitting between them. The CDR3 protein is CASPPPPQGGAGELFF. The CDR3 DNA is TGTGCCAGTCCACCCCCCCCACAGGGGGGGGCCGGGGAGCTGTTTTTT.

The V call is TRBV7-2, the J call TRBJ1-1; tentative D call: TRBD1 (5 bases). Deletions cut 2 bases from V and 3 bases from J, with 7 bases between. The CDR3 length is 13 residues. CDR1 is SGHTA, CDR2 FQGNSA, per germline. CDR3 bases: TGTGCCAGCAGCTTATCCAGGGACACTGAAGCTTTCTTT. Translating gives CASSLSRDTEAFF.

The genes are TRBV5-6 and TRBJ2-1; 10 bases are shared with TRBD2. V was pared by 4 bases and J by 3 bases, with 7 bases of the junction left unmatched. Germline V gene data show CDR1 as SGHDT and CDR2 as YYEEEE. This CDR3 contains 16 residues. CDR3 region: CASSRFSGRVYNEQFF. The CDR3 DNA reads TGTGCCAGCAGCCGTTTCAGCGGGAGGGTCTACAATGAGCAGTTCTTC.

V and J are TRBV3-1 (or the pseudogene TRBV3-2) and TRBJ1-1; D is unresolved. The CDR3 loop spans 12 amino acids. V lost 6 bases, J lost 5 bases, and 10 bases lay in between. CDR1 and CDR2 (germline): LGHDT, YNNKEL (reference sequence). This CDR3 is CASSDLRTEAFF. DNA of the CDR3: TGTGCCAGCAGTGATCTACGGACTGAAGCTTTCTTT.

The chain links TRBV30 to TRBJ2-2; D might be TRBD1 (6 bases). In germline, CDR1 is GTSNPN, CDR2 SVGIG (reference sequence). V lost 4 bases to trimming and J lost 1 base, with 7 bases between them. The CDR3 runs to 13 residues. The CDR3: CAWNRENTGELFF. The CDR3 bases are TGTGCCTGGAACAGGGAGAACACCGGGGAGCTGTTTTTT.

The rearrangement uses TRBV5-1 and TRBJ1-2, with D possibly being TRBD1 (5 bases). The CDR3 spans 16 residues. V was cut by 0 bases and J by 2 bases, with 14 bases left in between. From germline, CDR1 is SGHRS and CDR2 YFSETQ. This CDR3 reads CASSLGGSGKNYGYTF. In DNA form, the CDR3 reads TGCGCCAGCAGCTTGGGGGGTTCAGGGAAGAACTATGGCTACACCTTC.

The V gene is TRBV2, the J gene TRBJ2-2; 8 bases line up with TRBD2. Per germline, CDR1 SNHLY and CDR2 FYNNEI. The ends lost 4 bases at V and 5 bases at J; junction bases unmatched: 6. This CDR3 is 15 amino acids long. CDR3 in DNA: TGTGCCAGCAGTGCTTCGGGGGGGCCTACCGGGGAGCTGTTTTTT. Residues: CASSASGGPTGELFF.

V gene TRBV5-1 combines with J gene TRBJ2-3; D possibly corresponds to TRBD1 (6 bases). In germline, CDR1 is SGHRS, CDR2 YFSETQ. Trimming left V 2 bases short and J 0 bases short, with 13 bases between. The CDR3 has 16 residues. CDR3: CASSLGQRPSTDTQYF. In DNA form, the CDR3 reads TGCGCCAGCAGCTTAGGACAGCGACCTAGCACAGATACGCAGTATTTT.